Presented here are 22 T cell receptor beta chains from one specimen sequenced in a study of blood T cell repertoires in COVID-19 (dated by TCRdb to the early 2020s). The library came from the immunoSEQ multiplex PCR assay. Held by TCRdb, this immuneACCESS table contains in-frame sequences only and omits some clones. Under half of the omission traces to an unresolved V gene where checked; the cause of the rest is unknown. This sample comprises about 120,000 clones, roughly 84% of them detected only once. The top ten constitute roughly 3.9% of the sample. The sample consisted of peripheral blood. Receptors originate from a man aged 55 to 70 with acute or convalescent COVID-19.

The rearrangement joins TRBV29-1 to TRBJ1-3; D gene ambiguous. The CDR3 sequence is 13 residues long. The germline CDR1 and CDR2 sequences are SQVTM and ANQGSEA. Trimming removed 2 bases from V and 2 bases from J, with 7 bases in between. This chain's CDR3 is CSVELHTGNTIYF. DNA for the CDR3: TGCAGCGTTGAACTGCACACTGGAAACACCATATATTTT. Full variable domain (missing parts from reference TRBV29-1 and TRBJ1-3): SAVISQKPSRDICQRGTSLTIQCQVDSQVTMMFWYRQQPGQSLTLIATANQGSEATYESGFVIDKFPISRPNLTFSTLTVSNMSPEDSSIYLCSVELHTGNTIYFGEGSWLTVV.

This chain connects TRBV5-1 to TRBJ2-2; TRBD2 might be the D (6 bases). Germline loops: CDR1 SGHRS, CDR2 YFSETQ. This CDR3 has 15 residues. Deletions cut 4 bases from V and 1 base from J, with 11 bases between. The CDR3 sequence is CASSPGGKNTGELFF. The CDR3 coding sequence is TGCGCCAGCAGCCCCGGCGGGAAGAACACCGGGGAGCTGTTTTTT.

The CDR3 spells CASSPTSGIGTDTQYF. The DNA of the CDR3 is TGTGCCAGCAGCCCCACGAGCGGGATCGGCACAGATACGCAGTATTTT. The rearrangement links TRBV7-9 to TRBJ2-3; 7 positions match TRBD2. CDR1 is SEHNR, CDR2 FQNEAQ, per germline (reference sequence). Germline trimming cut 5 bases from V and 1 base from J; bases unmatched to any gene: 9. The CDR3 covers 16 residues.

Comment on this clone: This CDR3 is also generated by other DNA sequences in the sample. The rearrangement links TRBV27 to TRBJ2-1, with 9 bases identical to TRBD2. Trimming cost V 6 bases and J 4 bases; bases outside gene matches: 1. CDR3 length: 13 amino acids. Per the germline V gene, CDR1 is MNHEY and CDR2 is SMNVEV (reference sequence). CDR3 DNA: TGTGCCAGCAGCCTAGCGGGATACAATGAGCAGTTCTTC. Translating gives CASSLAGYNEQFF.

This chain joins TRBV19 and TRBJ1-2; 9 nucleotides align to TRBD1. Trimming at V came to 6 bases and at J to 5 bases, leaving 10 bases not matched to a gene. Per the germline V gene, CDR1 is LNHDA and CDR2 is SQIVND (reference sequence). The CDR3 runs 15 residues. CDR3 coding DNA: TGTGCCAGTAGGGGGACAGGGACGGTGGTTTATGGCTACACCTTC. The encoded protein is CASRGTGTVVYGYTF.

The chain is built from TRBV6-5 and TRBJ2-3; TRBD1 is a possible D gene (6 bases). The CDR3 totals 14 residues. CDR1 and CDR2 (germline): MNHEY, SVGAGI. Trimming shortened V by 4 bases and J by 4 bases, and 12 bases separated the two germline ends. Here the CDR3 DNA reads TGTGCCAGCAGTTTACAGGGTCGGTCAGATACGCAGTATTTT. It encodes CASSLQGRSDTQYF.

This chain links TRBV5-1 with TRBJ1-2, with a tentative D call TRBD1 (5 bases). Germline V gene data show CDR1 as SGHRS and CDR2 as YFSETQ. The V gene lost 7 bases and the J gene lost 4 bases, with 17 bases spanning the gap. The CDR3 loop spans 14 amino acids. The CDR3 sequence: CASGESGTFYGYTF. For the CDR3, the DNA is TGCGCCAGCGGAGAATCCGGGACTTTCTATGGCTACACCTTC.

V is TRBV7-2 and J is TRBJ1-2, with a possible D match to TRBD1 (6 bases). V was shortened by 1 base and J by 6 bases, with 9 bases between the two germline ends. The germline V gene encodes CDR1 SGHTA and CDR2 FQGNSA. The CDR3 spans 13 residues. CDR3 amino acids: CASSLGSGDGYTF. In DNA form, the CDR3 reads TGTGCCAGCAGCTTAGGGTCAGGGGATGGCTACACCTTC.

V gene TRBV28 combines with J gene TRBJ1-2; tentatively, D is TRBD1 (6 bases). The CDR3 is 13 residues long. Germline CDR1 MDHEN, CDR2 SYDVKM. Between the trimmed V and J ends, which lost 6 bases and 2 bases, there was a span of 10 bases. CDR3 DNA: TGTGCCAGCAGCCCTACAGGGAACTATGGCTACACCTTC. This sequence encodes CASSPTGNYGYTF.

The J gene is TRBJ2-1, the V gene TRBV19; tentatively, D is TRBD2 (5 bases). Trimming pared 0 bases from V and 3 bases from J, leaving 9 bases between. Germline V gene data show CDR1 as LNHDA and CDR2 as SQIVND (reference sequence). The CDR3 runs to 15 residues. The chain's CDR3 is CASSIDLAGYNEQFF. CDR3 bases: TGTGCCAGTAGTATAGATCTCGCGGGCTACAATGAGCAGTTCTTC.

V is TRBV28 and J is TRBJ2-1, with 7 positions matching TRBD2. This CDR3 has 21 amino acids. Germline loops: CDR1 MDHEN, CDR2 SYDVKM. V lost 11 bases and J lost 1; bases outside the gene matches: 29. CDR3: CAPPSARCKDGRWKSYNEQFF. As DNA, the CDR3 is TGTGCCCCGCCCTCGGCCCGGTGTAAGGACGGGAGGTGGAAATCCTACAATGAGCAGTTCTTC.

The CDR3 nucleotides read TGCAGCGTAGGTAGCGGGAGAGGAGATACGCAGTATTTT. Translated, it gives CSVGSGRGDTQYF. The rearrangement links TRBV29-1 to TRBJ2-3, with TRBD2 identical over 9 bases. The V and J ends lost 6 bases and 5 bases, in that order; junction bases with no gene match: 6. Germline values: CDR1 SQVTM, CDR2 ANQGSEA. This CDR3 is built from 13 residues.

CDR3 loop: CATSDTRELGNTIYF. DNA for the CDR3: TGTGCCACCAGTGATACCCGGGAGTTAGGAAACACCATATATTTT. The gene calls are TRBV24-1 and TRBJ1-3; D not resolved. V was cut by 3 bases and J by 4 bases, with 12 bases left in between. The CDR3 spans 15 residues. Germline assignment: CDR1 KGHDR and CDR2 SFDVKD.

This clone was picked up one time. The genes are TRBV7-9 and TRBJ2-4; 9 bases fit TRBD1. Germline V gene data show CDR1 as SEHNR and CDR2 as FQNEAQ (reference sequence). The CDR3 length is 16 residues. Losses at the gene ends were 3 bases for V and 6 bases for J; bases not matched to a gene: 9. CDR3 in amino acids: CASSLTGGLERNIQYF. In DNA form, the CDR3 reads TGTGCCAGCAGCTTGACAGGGGGTTTGGAAAGAAACATTCAGTACTTC.

This clone was picked up a small number of times. The V gene is TRBV6-2 or TRBV6-3, the J gene TRBJ2-7, with D unresolved. CDR3 length equals 13 residues. In germline, CDR1 is MNHEY, CDR2 SVGEGT. Trimming left V 2 bases short and J 4 bases short, with 9 bases between. Here the CDR3 reads CASSYEEYYEQYF. In nucleotides, the CDR3 is TGTGCCAGCAGTTACGAGGAATATTACGAGCAGTACTTC.

The gene calls are TRBV5-5 and TRBJ2-7, with TRBD1 matching 8 bases. Germline V gene data show CDR1 as SGHKS and CDR2 as YYEKEE (reference sequence). The CDR3 consists of 16 residues. V lost 1 base to trimming and J lost 3 bases; unmatched junction nucleotides: 9. The DNA for the CDR3 is TGTGCCAGCAGCTTGCCGGGACAGGTGCATCTCTACGAGCAGTACTTC. Its translation is CASSLPGQVHLYEQYF. Looking up the rest from reference TRBV5-5 and TRBJ2-7 gives the full variable domain: DAGVTQSPTHLIKTRGQQVTLRCSPISGHKSVSWYQQVLGQGPQFIFQYYEKEERGRGNFPDRFSARQFPNYSSELNVNALLLGDSALYLCASSLPGQVHLYEQYFGPGTRLTVT.

The chain has TRBV4-2 and TRBJ1-1; D is unclear. The CDR3 spans 15 residues. The V end was cut by 0 bases, the J end by 10 bases, with 18 bases between. CDR1 is LGHNA and CDR2 is YNFKEQ in the germline V gene. CDR3 nucleotides: TGTGCCAGCAGCCAAGAGGAGTCGGTCCCTCTTGTAGCTTTCTTT. This translates into CASSQEESVPLVAFF.

The genes are TRBV6-5 and TRBJ1-6; D not resolved. Trimming took off 8 bases at V and 7 bases at J, with 9 bases between the two ends. The germline V gene encodes CDR1 MNHEY and CDR2 SVGAGI. This CDR3 region has 12 residues. CDR3 bases: TGTGCCAGCCGGCGGGCGAATTCACCCCTCCACTTT. This translates into CASRRANSPLHF.

The rearrangement joins TRBV27 to TRBJ2-4; 9 bases agree with TRBD1. V trimming: 3 bases; J trimming: 6 bases; junction bases outside the gene matches: 12. Germline CDR1 and CDR2: MNHEY and SMNVEV (reference sequence). CDR3 length: 17 amino acids. The CDR3 here is CASSFHPTGGGGNIQYF. The CDR3 DNA follows: TGTGCCAGCAGTTTCCACCCCACAGGGGGCGGGGGAAACATTCAGTACTTC.

This chain connects TRBV5-1 to TRBJ2-7, with D hard to call. This CDR3 spans 13 amino acids. Trimming stripped 3 bases from V and 2 bases from J, with 9 bases between. Germline V CDR1 and CDR2: SGHRS, YFSETQ. For the CDR3, the DNA is TGCGCCAGCAGCTATGGAGCCACCTACGAGCAGTACTTC. Its protein is CASSYGATYEQYF.

In DNA, the CDR3 is TGTGCCAGCAGCTCTCAGGGGCCCCTAAATGGCTACACCTTC. Its protein product is CASSSQGPLNGYTF. The gene calls are TRBV7-2 and TRBJ1-2; a possible D gene is TRBD1 (6 bases). V lost 4 bases and J 6 bases, leaving 15 bases between the germline ends. The CDR3 has 14 amino acids. Germline CDR1 reads SGHTA; CDR2 reads FQGNSA.

This rearrangement joins TRBV7-8 to TRBJ2-6; D unclear. The CDR3 length is 16 residues. Trimming shortened V by 1 base and J by 0 bases, and 7 bases separated the two germline ends. The germline V gene encodes CDR1 SGHVS and CDR2 FQNEAQ. The CDR3 nucleotides read TGTGCCAGCAGCTTAGTTCCGAGCTCTGGGGCCAACGTCCTGACTTTC. It specifies CASSLVPSSGANVLTF.